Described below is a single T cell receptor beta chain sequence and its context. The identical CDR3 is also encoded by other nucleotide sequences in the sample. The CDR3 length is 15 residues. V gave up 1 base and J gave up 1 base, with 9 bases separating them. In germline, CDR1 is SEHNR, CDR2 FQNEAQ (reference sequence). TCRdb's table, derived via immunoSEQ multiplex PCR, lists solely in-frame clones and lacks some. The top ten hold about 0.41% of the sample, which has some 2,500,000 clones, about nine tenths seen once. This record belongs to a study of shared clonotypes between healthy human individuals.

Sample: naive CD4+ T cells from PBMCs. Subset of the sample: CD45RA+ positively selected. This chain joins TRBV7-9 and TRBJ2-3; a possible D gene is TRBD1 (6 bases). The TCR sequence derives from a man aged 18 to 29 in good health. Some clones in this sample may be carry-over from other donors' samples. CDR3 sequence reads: CASSLDRAGTDTQYF. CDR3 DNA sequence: TGTGCCAGCAGCTTAGACAGGGCGGGCACAGATACGCAGTATTTT.